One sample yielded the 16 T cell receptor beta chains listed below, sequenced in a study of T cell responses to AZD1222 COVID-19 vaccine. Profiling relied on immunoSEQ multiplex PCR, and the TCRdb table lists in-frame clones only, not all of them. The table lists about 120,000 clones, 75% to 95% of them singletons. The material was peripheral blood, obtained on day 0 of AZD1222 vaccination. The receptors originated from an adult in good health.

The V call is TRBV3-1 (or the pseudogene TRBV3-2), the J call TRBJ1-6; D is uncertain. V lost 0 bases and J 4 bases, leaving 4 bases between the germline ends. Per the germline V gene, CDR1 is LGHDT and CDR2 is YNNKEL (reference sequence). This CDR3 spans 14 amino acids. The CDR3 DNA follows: TGTGCCAGCAGCCAAGAGGGATATAATTCACCCCTCCACTTT. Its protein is CASSQEGYNSPLHF.

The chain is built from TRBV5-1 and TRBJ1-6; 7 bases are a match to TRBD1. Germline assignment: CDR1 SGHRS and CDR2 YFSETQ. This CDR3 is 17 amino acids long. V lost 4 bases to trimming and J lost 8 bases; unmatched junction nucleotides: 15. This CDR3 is CASSHDRKGAVDSPLHF. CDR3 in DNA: TGCGCCAGCAGCCACGATCGGAAGGGGGCCGTTGATTCACCCCTCCACTTT.

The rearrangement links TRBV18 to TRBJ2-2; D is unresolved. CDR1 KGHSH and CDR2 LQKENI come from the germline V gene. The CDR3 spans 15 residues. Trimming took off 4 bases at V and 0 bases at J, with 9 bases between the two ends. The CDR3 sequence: CASSHEIPNTGELFF. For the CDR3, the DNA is TGTGCCAGCTCACATGAGATCCCGAACACCGGGGAGCTGTTTTTT.

In DNA, the CDR3 is TGTGCCAGCAGCTTAGACAGGGGGCCAACTAATGAAAAACTGTTTTTT. Translation gives CASSLDRGPTNEKLFF. The J gene is TRBJ1-4, the V gene TRBV7-6; the match to TRBD1 covers 9 bases. V trimming: 1 base; J trimming: 0 bases; junction bases outside the gene matches: 0. Germline lookup yields CDR1 SGHVS and CDR2 FNYEAQ. The CDR3 has 16 amino acids.

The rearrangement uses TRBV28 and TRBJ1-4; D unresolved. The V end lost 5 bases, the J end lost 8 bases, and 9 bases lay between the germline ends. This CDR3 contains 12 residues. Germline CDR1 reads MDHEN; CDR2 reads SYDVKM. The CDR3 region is CASSLLREKLFF. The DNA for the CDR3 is TGTGCCAGCAGTCTCCTTAGGGAAAAACTGTTTTTT. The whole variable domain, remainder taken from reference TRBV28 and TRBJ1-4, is DVKVTQSSRYLVKRTGEKVFLECVQDMDHENMFWYRQDPGLGLRLIYFSYDVKMKEKGDIPEGYSVSREKKERFSLILESASTNQTSMYLCASSLLREKLFFGSGTQLSVL.

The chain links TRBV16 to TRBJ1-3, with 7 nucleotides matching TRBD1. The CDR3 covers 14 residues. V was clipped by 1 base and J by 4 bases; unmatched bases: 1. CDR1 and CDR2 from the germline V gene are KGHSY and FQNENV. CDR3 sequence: CASSQYRGGNTIYF. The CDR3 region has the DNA TGTGCCAGCAGCCAATACAGGGGAGGAAACACCATATATTTT. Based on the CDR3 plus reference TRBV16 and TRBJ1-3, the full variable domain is GEEVAQTPKHLVRGEGQKAKLYCAPIKGHSYVFWYQQVLKNEFKFLISFQNENVFDETGMPKERFSAKCLPNSPCSLEIQATKLEDSAVYFCASSQYRGGNTIYFGEGSWLTVV.

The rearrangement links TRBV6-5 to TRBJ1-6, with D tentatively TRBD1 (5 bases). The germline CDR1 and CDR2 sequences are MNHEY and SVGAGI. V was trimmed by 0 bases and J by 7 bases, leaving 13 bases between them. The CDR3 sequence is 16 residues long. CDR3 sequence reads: CASSYSRGSSNSPLHF. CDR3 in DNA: TGTGCCAGCAGTTACTCGCGGGGGTCCTCAAATTCACCCCTCCACTTT.

The CDR3 loop is CASSPGDTRWDTQYF. CDR3 sequence (DNA): TGTGCCAGCAGTCCCGGGGACACTCGATGGGATACGCAGTATTTT. The rearrangement joins TRBV27 to TRBJ2-3; D is perhaps TRBD1 (6 bases). The germline V and J ends were trimmed by 5 bases and 6 bases, with 18 bases remaining between them. This CDR3 has 15 residues. The germline V gene has CDR1 MNHEY and CDR2 SMNVEV (reference sequence).

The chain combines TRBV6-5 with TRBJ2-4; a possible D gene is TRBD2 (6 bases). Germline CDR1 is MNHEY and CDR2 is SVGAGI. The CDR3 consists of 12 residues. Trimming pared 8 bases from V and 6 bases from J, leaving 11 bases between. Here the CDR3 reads CASGGSRNIQYF. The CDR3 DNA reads TGTGCCAGCGGGGGGAGCAGAAACATTCAGTACTTC.

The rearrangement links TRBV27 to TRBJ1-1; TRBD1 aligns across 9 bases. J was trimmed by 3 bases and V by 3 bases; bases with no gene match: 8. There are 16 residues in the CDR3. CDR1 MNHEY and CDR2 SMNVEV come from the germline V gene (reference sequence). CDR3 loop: CASSFRTGDPHTEAFF. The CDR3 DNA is TGTGCCAGCAGTTTTAGGACAGGGGATCCTCACACTGAAGCTTTCTTT.

The CDR3 protein is CASSLRVGGQENTQYF. The CDR3 DNA is TGTGCCAGCAGCTTAAGGGTAGGGGGGCAGGAAAATACGCAGTATTTT. The chain couples TRBV7-8 to TRBJ2-3; D is possibly TRBD1 or TRBD2 (6 bases each). Germline-derived CDR1 and CDR2 are SGHVS and FQNEAQ. Deletions cut 2 bases from V and 7 bases from J, with 19 bases between. This CDR3 comprises 16 residues. The whole variable domain, filled in from reference TRBV7-8 and TRBJ2-3, reads GAGVSQSPRYKVAKRGQDVALRCDPISGHVSLFWYQQALGQGPEFLTYFQNEAQLDKSGLPSDRFFAERPEGSVSTLKIQRTQQEDSAVYLCASSLRVGGQENTQYFGPGTRLTVL.

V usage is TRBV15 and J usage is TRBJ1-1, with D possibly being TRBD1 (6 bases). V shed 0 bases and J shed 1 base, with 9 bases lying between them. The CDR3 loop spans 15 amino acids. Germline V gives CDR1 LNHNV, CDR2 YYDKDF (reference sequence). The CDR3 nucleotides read TGTGCCACCAGCAGAGATTGGACAGCGAACACTGAAGCTTTCTTT. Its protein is CATSRDWTANTEAFF.

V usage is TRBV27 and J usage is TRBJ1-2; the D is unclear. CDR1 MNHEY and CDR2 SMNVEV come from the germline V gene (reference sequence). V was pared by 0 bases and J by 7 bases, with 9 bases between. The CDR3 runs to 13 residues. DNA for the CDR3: TGTGCCAGCAGTTTATCGGTAGTCACTGGCTACACCTTC. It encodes CASSLSVVTGYTF.

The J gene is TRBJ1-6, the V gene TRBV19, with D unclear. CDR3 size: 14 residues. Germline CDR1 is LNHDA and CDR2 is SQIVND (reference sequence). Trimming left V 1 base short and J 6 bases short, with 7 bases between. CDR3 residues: CASSIATSNSPLHF. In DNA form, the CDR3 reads TGTGCCAGTAGTATAGCGACGAGTAATTCACCCCTCCACTTT.

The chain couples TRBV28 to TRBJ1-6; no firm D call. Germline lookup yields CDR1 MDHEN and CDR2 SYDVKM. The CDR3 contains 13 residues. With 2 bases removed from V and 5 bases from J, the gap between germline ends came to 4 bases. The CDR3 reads CASSLHHNSPLHF. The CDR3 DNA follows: TGTGCCAGCAGTTTACACCATAATTCACCCCTCCACTTT.

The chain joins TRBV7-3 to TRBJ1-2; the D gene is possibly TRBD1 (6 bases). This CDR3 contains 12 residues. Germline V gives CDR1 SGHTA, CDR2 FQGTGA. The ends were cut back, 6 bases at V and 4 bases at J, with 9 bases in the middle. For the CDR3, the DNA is TGTGCCAGCAGGGGGACATTCTATGGCTACACCTTC. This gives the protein CASRGTFYGYTF.